This entry lists 10 T cell receptor delta chains sequenced from one sample in a study of γδ T cells in repeated Plasmodium falciparum infection (dated by TCRdb to about 2021). The library was generated by multiplex PCR. TCRdb records Illumina MiSeq as the sequencer. With CATT, TCRdb called clones again from the public reads; duplicate DNA rows were later joined. The sample yields roughly 48,000 delta-chain clones; roughly 1.6% were counted once. The ten largest make up roughly 8.6% of the sample. For bulk TCR repertoire analysis, Vgamma9/Vdelta2+ and Vdelta2-negative gammadelta T cell populations were flow-sorted out of peripheral blood mononuclear cells. The sequenced sample was gamma-delta T cells from blood. These TCRs come from a pool of human donors (malaria-infected and uninfected, not separated).

This clone is labeled medium-sized. The chain carries TRDV1 and TRDJ2, with 9 bases aligning to TRDD3. The CDR3 is 19 residues long. J was trimmed by 0 bases and V by 5 bases; bases with no gene match: 13. From germline, CDR1 is TSWWSYY and CDR2 QGS. The CDR3 sequence is CALGQTIRGIPSLTAQLFF. The CDR3 DNA reads as TGTGCTCTTGGGCAAACGATAAGGGGGATACCATCTTTGACAGCACAACTCTTCTTT.

This clone came up many times. The translation of this DNA and the TCRdb protein of a much larger clone differ at residue 13, probably owing to a read error; the protein shown here is translated from the DNA. V gene TRDV1 combines with J gene TRDJ1, with 7 bases that match TRDD2. The CDR3 spans 18 residues. Per the germline V gene, CDR1 is TSWWSYY and CDR2 is QGS. The DNA of the CDR3 is TGTGCTCTTGGCGAACTTTTCGTTCCTACGTGGTGGATGGGTAAACTCATCTTT. Protein: CALGELFVPTWWMGKLIF.

About this clone: The protein recorded in TCRdb matches a much larger clone and deviates from this DNA's translation at residue 10, suggesting a read error; the protein here is obtained by translating the DNA. The chain joins TRDV1 to TRDJ1; TRDD2 might be the D (5 bases). Here the J gene was assigned by germline matching of the DNA, as TCRdb has none. Germline-derived CDR1 and CDR2 are TSWWSYY and QGS. V dropped 2 bases and J dropped 0 bases, with 22 bases sitting between them. The CDR3 runs to 19 residues. The CDR3 DNA follows: TGTGCTCTTGGGGAAATCTTCCCCCGATCGGGGCTGGACACCGATAAACTCATCTTT. Protein sequence: CALGEIFPRSGLDTDKLIF.

The rearrangement uses TRDV3 and TRDJ1; possibly TRDD3 for D (6 bases). The J gene, left out of TCRdb, was set here by checking the DNA against germline. The CDR3 loop spans 14 amino acids. V was trimmed by 3 bases and J by 2 bases, leaving 16 bases between them. Germline V gene data show CDR1 as TVYSNPD and CDR2 as GDNSRS (reference sequence). In nucleotides, the CDR3 is TGTGCCTTGCCGGCGGGGATCGGTACCGATAAACTCATCTTT. Protein: CALPAGIGTDKLIF.

This clone came up a few times. TCRdb records a much larger clone's protein for this DNA, with a difference at residue 16 that likely arises from a read error; the protein given is the translation of the DNA. The gene calls are TRDV1 and TRDJ1; TRDD3 aligns across 10 bases. Here the J gene came from matching the DNA to germline, since TCRdb omits it. In germline, CDR1 is TSWWSYY, CDR2 QGS. V lost 2 bases to trimming and J lost 1 base; unmatched junction nucleotides: 25. CDR3 length: 23 residues. CDR3 protein: CALGEAGVFRLILGDGRTDKLIF. The CDR3 bases are TGTGCTCTTGGGGAAGCGGGTGTCTTCCGACTTATACTGGGGGATGGGCGCACCGATAAACTCATCTTT.

This clone was detected only a few times. A read error is likely here: a far larger clone is one base away. V gene TRAV38-2/DV8 combines with J gene TRDJ1, with D perhaps matching TRDD2 (9 bases). Assignment of the J gene here rests on matching the DNA to germline, because TCRdb gives none. The length of the CDR3 is 27 residues. Per the germline V gene, CDR1 is TSESDYY and CDR2 is QEAYKQQN. V shed 2 bases and J shed 0 bases, with 47 bases lying between them. The CDR3 here is CAYRSRGGKPFLRALRTGGPHTDKLIF. Written as DNA, the CDR3 is TGTGCTTATAGGAGTCGGGGGGGGAAACCCTTCCTACGCGCTCTCCGTACTGGGGGTCCTCACACCGATAAACTCATCTTT.

This clone occurred many times. The V call is TRDV1, the J call TRDJ1; TRDD3 aligns across 8 bases. Germline loops: CDR1 TSWWSYY, CDR2 QGS. Trimming removed 3 bases from V and 0 bases from J; junction bases left unmatched: 18. CDR3 length: 20 amino acids. The CDR3 DNA reads as TGTGCTCTTGGGGAGGGGATCTTGGGGATACCCTCTAAGTACACCGATAAACTCATCTTT. Translated: CALGEGILGIPSKYTDKLIF.

This clone was seen ten or more times. A read error likely explains why the TCRdb protein, taken from a much larger clone, differs from this DNA's translation at residue 10; the protein shown is translated from the DNA. The chain combines TRDV2 with TRDJ3; no clear D gene. V lost 3 bases and J 0 bases, leaving 17 bases between the germline ends. This CDR3 is 19 amino acids long. The V gene's germline CDR1 is GEAIGNYY and CDR2 EKD. The CDR3 region is CACDAVRTLGSWDTRQMFF. In DNA, the CDR3 is TGTGCCTGTGACGCCGTGCGGACTTTAGGCTCCTGGGACACCCGACAGATGTTTTTC.

This clone was observed many times. TCRdb's protein and the DNA translation differ at residue 6; the protein here comes from the DNA. The J gene is TRDJ1, the V gene TRDV1; 9 bases are shared with TRDD3. The CDR3 runs 20 residues. The germline V gene encodes CDR1 TSWWSYY and CDR2 QGS. After removal of 7 bases from V and 9 bases from J, the junction contained 30 bases not matched to a gene. CDR3 coding DNA: TGTGCTCTTGATCTATGGTGGGTACTGGGGGACCCCTATCTCACCGCAGAACTCATCTTT. Translating gives CALDLWWVLGDPYLTAELIF.

This clone was picked up a small number of times. One junction end disagrees with the germline gene, perhaps due to a read error. The same CDR3 can be traced to other DNA sequences in this sample. This sequence joins TRDV1 and TRDJ1, with a possible D match to TRDD3 (6 bases). This CDR3 has 16 amino acids. The germline V gene has CDR1 TSWWSYY and CDR2 QGS. The CDR3 loop is CALGNFPRYWVGELIF. The CDR3 bases are TGTGCCCTTGGGAACTTCCCGAGGTACTGGGTGGGGGAACTCATCTTT.